This record looks at one T cell receptor beta chain sequence and its context. Its antigen is unknown. The entry originates in a study of cytomegalovirus exposure and HLA in healthy donors. Regarding the study as a whole: Specificity for CMV antigens was confirmed in vitro for a few of the CMV-associated chains. Associated with HLA alleles at 0.05 false discovery rate in a later analysis were some 16,000 TCR beta sequences. Upon later analysis, TCR association rates were observed to vary by HLA locus, being highest for DRB1 and lowest for HLA-C. Productive rates of about 87% or about 30% were seen for most TCR beta V segments in an earlier analysis.

Use of 60 Vbeta and 13 Jbeta primers characterized the PCR. Assay: immunoSEQ multiplex PCR; the TCRdb copy retains only in-frame clones and omits some. The repertoire consists of about 150,000 clones, with 73% occurring once and the leading ten covering 1.5% to 2%. J was trimmed by 3 bases and V by 3 bases; bases with no gene match: 1. Germline values: CDR1 SQVTM, CDR2 ANQGSEA. The CDR3 sequence is 12 residues long. The sequenced sample was PBMCs. The receptor comes from a young woman in good health and CMV-seronegative. The chain is built from TRBV29-1 and TRBJ2-7, with 8 nucleotides matching TRBD1. CDR3 protein: CSVDGQGYEQYF. CDR3 DNA: TGCAGCGTTGACGGACAGGGCTACGAGCAGTACTTC.